Below, 20 T cell receptor beta chains from the same sample are listed, as sequenced in a study of blood T cells in healthy people across ages. A second PCR, run for roughly 7 to 11 cycles, used a sample-barcoded 5' primer plus a J-beta primer mix. MiXCR, run by TCRdb on the 5' RACE reads, gives a single entry per CDR3 protein. This sample has fewer than 750,000 distinct CDR3 sequences, with more than 45% found just once. Input material: blood. The origin of the receptors is a man at least 80 years old in good health.

This rearrangement joins TRBV20-1 to TRBJ2-5, with D tentatively TRBD2 (5 bases). Germline lookup yields CDR1 DFQATT and CDR2 SNEGSKA (reference sequence). V lost 5 bases to trimming and J lost 4 bases, with 17 bases between them. The CDR3 runs to 14 residues. CDR3 nucleotides: TGCAGTGCTGGGCCCGGGATTTGGACAGAGACCCAGTACTTC. Its protein is CSAGPGIWTETQYF.

The CDR3 sequence: CASSLATSAYTYEQYF. The CDR3 DNA reads as TGTGCCAGCAGTTTAGCGACTAGCGCTTATACCTACGAGCAGTACTTC. The V call is TRBV12-3 or TRBV12-4, the J call TRBJ2-7, with 8 bases matching TRBD2. This CDR3 contains 16 residues. The ends lost 0 bases at V and 2 bases at J; junction bases unmatched: 6.

The V and J genes are TRBV5-5 and TRBJ2-3, with D perhaps being TRBD1 or TRBD2 (5 bases each). The V gene lost 2 bases and the J gene lost 6 bases, with 13 bases spanning the gap. CDR1 is SGHKS and CDR2 is YYEKEE in the germline V gene (reference sequence). The length of the CDR3 is 14 residues. In nucleotides, the CDR3 is TGTGCCAGCAGCTTCCGGGACCGACTTGATACGCAGTATTTT. Translated, it gives CASSFRDRLDTQYF.

The chain carries TRBV20-1 and TRBJ2-1, with 7 bases aligning to TRBD1. The CDR3 contains 14 residues. Germline CDR1 and CDR2: DFQATT and SNEGSKA (reference sequence). After removal of 6 bases from V and 2 bases from J, the junction contained 7 bases not matched to a gene. CDR3 coding DNA: TGCAGTGCCACCGGGACAGATACCTACAATGAGCAGTTCTTC. Translation: CSATGTDTYNEQFF.

The CDR3 sequence: CSARDKTGGSGAFF. CDR3 in DNA: TGCAGTGCTAGAGACAAAACAGGGGGCTCGGGAGCTTTCTTT. The rearrangement links TRBV20-1 to TRBJ1-1; TRBD1 matches at 9 bases. Germline-derived CDR1 and CDR2 are DFQATT and SNEGSKA (reference sequence). With V trimmed by 0 bases and J by 10 bases, 9 bases remained unmatched. This CDR3 is 14 amino acids long.

This clonotype was observed a few times. The CDR3 protein is CASSLSVAGVYNEQFF. CDR3 coding DNA: TGCGCCAGCAGCTTGTCTGTAGCGGGAGTGTACAATGAGCAGTTCTTC. The chain combines TRBV5-1 with TRBJ2-1; 9 nucleotides align to TRBD2. CDR1 and CDR2 from the germline V gene are SGHRS and YFSETQ. V dropped 1 base and J dropped 4; count of bases not matched to a gene: 6. The length of the CDR3 is 16 residues.

This clonotype was recorded a few times. The CDR3 region has the DNA TGCAGTGCTAGTTCTGGGCGGAGAGTCGTTTCGGCGCAGTATTTT. It translates to CSASSGRRVVSAQYF. The chain couples TRBV20-1 to TRBJ2-3; D gene uncertain. Trimming cost V 3 bases and J 10 bases, with 23 bases left between them. Germline loops: CDR1 DFQATT, CDR2 SNEGSKA (reference sequence). The CDR3 is made up of 15 amino acids.

The chain carries TRBV5-4 and TRBJ2-1; 11 bases align to TRBD2. V lost 3 bases and J lost 6; bases outside the gene matches: 8. The CDR3 runs to 16 residues. Germline CDR1 reads SGHNT; CDR2 reads YYREEE (reference sequence). CDR3 sequence reads: CASSWSIAGGPNEQFF. CDR3 sequence (DNA): TGTGCCAGCAGCTGGAGTATAGCGGGAGGGCCCAATGAGCAGTTCTTC.

This chain links TRBV5-1 with TRBJ2-1; D possibly corresponds to TRBD1 (6 bases). Germline values: CDR1 SGHRS, CDR2 YFSETQ. V gave up 4 bases and J gave up 10 bases, with 12 bases separating them. The CDR3 runs 12 residues. CDR3 coding DNA: TGCGCCAGCAGCGCGGACAGTCCAGAGCAGTTCTTC. Translating it yields CASSADSPEQFF. The variable domain in full, with the rest retrieved from reference TRBV5-1 and TRBJ2-1, is KAGVTQTPRYLIKTRGQQVTLSCSPISGHRSVSWYQQTPGQGLQFLFEYFSETQRNKGNFPGRFSGRQFSNSRSEMNVSTLELGDSALYLCASSADSPEQFFGPGTRLTVL.

The J gene is TRBJ2-7, the V gene TRBV6-1, with 10 bases that match TRBD1. Germline-derived CDR1 and CDR2 are MNHNS and SASEGT. V gave up 5 bases and J gave up 7 bases; unmatched junction bases: 23. The CDR3 extends over 19 amino acids. The CDR3 is CASSHKTGGLRSSYNEQYF. The CDR3 DNA follows: TGTGCCAGCAGTCATAAGACAGGGGGCTTGCGTAGCTCCTACAATGAGCAGTACTTC.

The chain joins TRBV6-6 to TRBJ2-3; TRBD2 agrees at 7 bases. The germline V gene encodes CDR1 MNHNY and CDR2 SVGAGI (reference sequence). The J segment lost 4 bases and the V segment lost 6 bases, leaving 7 bases of the junction unmatched. There are 14 residues in the CDR3. The CDR3 is CASRSSSGSDTQYF. DNA of the CDR3: TGTGCCAGCAGATCAAGTAGCGGGTCAGATACGCAGTATTTT.

This clonotype was found a few times. The chain carries TRBV18 and TRBJ2-7; 9 bases align to TRBD1. The CDR3 covers 15 residues. V dropped 3 bases and J dropped 7; count of bases not matched to a gene: 10. CDR1 is KGHSH and CDR2 is LQKENI in the germline V gene. The CDR3 DNA follows: TGTGCCAGCTCACCCTCCGGGACAGGGACGCGTGAGCAGTACTTC. Translated: CASSPSGTGTREQYF.

The V and J genes are TRBV7-3 and TRBJ2-2; D unclear. The V gene's germline CDR1 is SGHTA and CDR2 FQGTGA. Trimming stripped 2 bases from V and 7 bases from J, with 8 bases between. The CDR3 is made up of 13 amino acids. CDR3 in amino acids: CASSLLSGGELFF. DNA of the CDR3: TGTGCCAGCAGCTTACTAAGTGGCGGGGAGCTGTTTTTT.

CDR3 DNA: TGTGCCAGCTCACCAGGGAACCTGAACACTGAAGCTTTCTTT. Protein product: CASSPGNLNTEAFF. This sequence joins TRBV18 and TRBJ1-1; D is undetermined. Trimming shortened V by 2 bases and J by 0 bases, and 7 bases separated the two germline ends. In germline, CDR1 is KGHSH, CDR2 LQKENI. This CDR3 is built from 14 residues.

This clonotype has just one count. The chain joins TRBV30 to TRBJ1-2, with a tentative D call TRBD1 (5 bases). V was clipped by 7 bases and J by 9 bases, with 21 bases between them. The CDR3 totals 13 residues. CDR1 is GTSNPN, CDR2 SVGIG, per germline (reference sequence). Written as DNA, the CDR3 is TGTGCCTTTCCGGGGCAGCCTACGAATTGCTACACCTTC. Translating it yields CAFPGQPTNCYTF.

A note on this clonotype: A much larger clone differs from this one at a single base, so this may be a read error. The CDR3 loop is CASSSRDSRAGDTIYF. CDR3 bases: TGTGCCAGCAGTTCCCGGGACAGTCGCGCTGGAGACACCATATATTTT. The rearrangement links TRBV6-6 to TRBJ1-3, with 7 bases aligning to TRBD1. The CDR3 is 16 amino acids. CDR1 is MNHNY and CDR2 is SVGAGI in the germline V gene (reference sequence).

This chain uses TRBV7-9 with TRBJ2-5; D possibly matches TRBD1 or TRBD2 (5 bases each). CDR1 is SEHNR and CDR2 is FQNEAQ in the germline V gene (reference sequence). The length of the CDR3 is 16 residues. Trimming stripped 2 bases from V and 0 bases from J, with 13 bases between. Here the CDR3 reads CASSLRPGTDQETQYF. The CDR3 bases are TGTGCCAGCAGCTTAAGGCCCGGGACGGACCAAGAGACCCAGTACTTC.

This rearrangement joins TRBV4-1 to TRBJ1-4; D ambiguous. The CDR3 sequence is 14 residues long. The germline V gene encodes CDR1 MGHRA and CDR2 YSYEKL. Trimming stripped 1 base from V and 4 bases from J, with 7 bases between. Written as DNA, the CDR3 is TGCGCCAGCAGCCAAGGGGCTGTTAATGAAAAACTGTTTTTT. Translating gives CASSQGAVNEKLFF.

This chain connects TRBV2 to TRBJ1-1; weak D call: TRBD1 (5 bases). CDR1 and CDR2 from the germline V gene are SNHLY and FYNNEI. Between the trimmed V and J ends, which lost 4 bases and 0 bases, there was a span of 15 bases. The CDR3 is 16 residues long. The CDR3 reads CASSAKTDAMNTEAFF. The CDR3 DNA reads TGTGCCAGCAGTGCCAAGACAGACGCTATGAACACTGAAGCTTTCTTT.

The gene calls are TRBV7-8 and TRBJ2-2, with D perhaps matching TRBD1 (6 bases). Trimming took off 5 bases at V and 1 base at J, with 8 bases between the two ends. Germline V gene data show CDR1 as SGHVS and CDR2 as FQNEAQ. This CDR3 spans 14 amino acids. CDR3 sequence reads: CASSADRNTGELFF. The CDR3 coding sequence is TGTGCCAGCAGCGCGGACAGGAACACCGGGGAGCTGTTTTTT.